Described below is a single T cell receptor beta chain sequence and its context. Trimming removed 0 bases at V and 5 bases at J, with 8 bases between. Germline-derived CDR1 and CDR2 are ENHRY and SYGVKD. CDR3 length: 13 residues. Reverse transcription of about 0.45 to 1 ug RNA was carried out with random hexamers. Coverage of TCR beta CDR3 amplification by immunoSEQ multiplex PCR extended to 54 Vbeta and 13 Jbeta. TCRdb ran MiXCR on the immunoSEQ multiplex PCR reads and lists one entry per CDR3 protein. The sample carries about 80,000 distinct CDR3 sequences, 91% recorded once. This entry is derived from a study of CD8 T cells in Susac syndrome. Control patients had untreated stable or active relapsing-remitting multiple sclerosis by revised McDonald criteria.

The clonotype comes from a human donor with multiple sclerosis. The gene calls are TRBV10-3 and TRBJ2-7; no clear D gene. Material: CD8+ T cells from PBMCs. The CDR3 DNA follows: TGTGCCATCAGTGAGTCCGACGTTAACGAGCAGTACTTC. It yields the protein CAISESDVNEQYF.